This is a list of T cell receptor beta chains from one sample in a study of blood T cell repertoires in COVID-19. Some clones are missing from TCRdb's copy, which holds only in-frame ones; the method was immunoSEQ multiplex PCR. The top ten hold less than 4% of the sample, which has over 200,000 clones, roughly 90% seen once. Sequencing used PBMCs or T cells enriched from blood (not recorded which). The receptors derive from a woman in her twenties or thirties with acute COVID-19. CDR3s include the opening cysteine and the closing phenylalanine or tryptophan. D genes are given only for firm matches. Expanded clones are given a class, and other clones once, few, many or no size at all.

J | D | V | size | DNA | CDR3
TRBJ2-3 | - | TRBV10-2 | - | TGCGCCAGCAGTGGGGAGAAGAGTTCCGATACGCAGTATTTT | CASSGEKSSDTQYF
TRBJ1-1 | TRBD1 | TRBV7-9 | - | TGTGCCAGCAGCTTCGAAACAGGGGGAGGCACTGAAGCTTTCTTT | CASSFETGGGTEAFF
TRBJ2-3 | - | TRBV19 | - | TGTGCCAGTAATTTAGGGGTTGGTACGCAGTATTTT | CASNLGVGTQYF
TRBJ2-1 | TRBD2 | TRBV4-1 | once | TGCGCCAGCAGCCAAGGAGCGGGGGGGGTTAATGAGCAGTTCTTC | CASSQGAGGVNEQFF
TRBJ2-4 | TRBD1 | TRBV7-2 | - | TGTGCCAGCAGCGCAACAGGGGCCGGAAACATTCAGTACTTC | CASSATGAGNIQYF
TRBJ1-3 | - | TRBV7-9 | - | TGTGCCAGCAGCTTTGGACAGTCGTTAGGCTCTGGAAACACCATATATTTT | CASSFGQSLGSGNTIYF
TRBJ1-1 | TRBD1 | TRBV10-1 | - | TGCGCCAGCAGTGAACAGGGGCTGGTTTTCTTT | CASSEQGLVFF
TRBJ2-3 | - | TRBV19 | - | TGTGCCAGTAGTAGTCAACAGGGTCTCACAGATACGCAGTATTTT | CASSSQQGLTDTQYF
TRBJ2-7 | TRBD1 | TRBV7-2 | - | TGTGCCAGCAGACCGGGACAGGGAGGAGGCGAGCAGTACTTC | CASRPGQGGGEQYF
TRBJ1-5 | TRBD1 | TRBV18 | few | TGTGCCAGCTCACCGACCCGGGGACAGGGCAATCAGCCCCAGCATTTT | CASSPTRGQGNQPQHF
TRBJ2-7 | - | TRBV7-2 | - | TGTGCCAGCAGCCTAGGGGCAGGATACGAGCAGTACTTC | CASSLGAGYEQYF
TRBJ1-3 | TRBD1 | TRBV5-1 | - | TGCGCCAGCAGCACAAGGGACAGCCCCAGCTCTGGAAACACCATATATTTT | CASSTRDSPSSGNTIYF
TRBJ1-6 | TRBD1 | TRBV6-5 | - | TGTGCCAGCGGGGGACAGGGTCCACCCCTCCACTTT | CASGGQGPPLHF
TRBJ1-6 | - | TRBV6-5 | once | TGTGCCAGCAGTTCCCGAGAGGCCAGAAATTCACCCCTCCACTTT | CASSSREARNSPLHF
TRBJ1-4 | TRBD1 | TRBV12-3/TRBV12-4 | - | TGTGCCAGCACCGGGACAGGGAATGAAAAACTGTTTTTT | CASTGTGNEKLFF
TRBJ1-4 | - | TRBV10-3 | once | TGTGCCATTGGCGTTCAGGGGTTTGGGGAAAAACTGTTTTTT | CAIGVQGFGEKLFF
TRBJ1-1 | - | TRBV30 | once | TGTGCCTGGATTCTTTCGGGACATGGGAACACTGAAGCTTTCTTT | CAWILSGHGNTEAFF
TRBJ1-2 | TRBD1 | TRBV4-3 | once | TGCGCCAGCAGCCAGGGGACAGCCCAGGGCTACACCTTC | CASSQGTAQGYTF
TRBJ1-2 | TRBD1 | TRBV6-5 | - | TGTGCCAGCAGTCCCGGGACAGGGGGCTTTGGCTACACCTTC | CASSPGTGGFGYTF
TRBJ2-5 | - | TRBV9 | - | TGTGCCAGCAGCGGCCCAGTTCAAGAGACCCAGTACTTC | CASSGPVQETQYF
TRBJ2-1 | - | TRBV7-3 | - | TGTGCCAGCAGCCAATCCAGGGGAAATGAGCAGTTCTTC | CASSQSRGNEQFF
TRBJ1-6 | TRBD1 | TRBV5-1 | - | TGCGCCACCAACCGTAGCTTACCGGGACAGTATAATTCACCCCTCCACTTT | CATNRSLPGQYNSPLHF
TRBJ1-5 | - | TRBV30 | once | TGTGCCTGGAGTGTCTCTTTTGATCAGCCCCAGCATTTT | CAWSVSFDQPQHF
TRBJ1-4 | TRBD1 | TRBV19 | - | TGTGCCAGTAGTATGGGACAGTATGAAAAACTGTTTTTT | CASSMGQYEKLFF
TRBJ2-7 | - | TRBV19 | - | TGTGCCAGTAGTATCGGGAGAGCGAACTACGAGCAGTACTTC | CASSIGRANYEQYF
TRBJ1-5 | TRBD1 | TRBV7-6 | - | TGTGCCAGCAGCCCACAGACAGGGTCGGGGCAGCCCCAGCATTTT | CASSPQTGSGQPQHF
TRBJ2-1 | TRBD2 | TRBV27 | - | TGTGCCAGCAGTTCCCCAGCGGGGCACTCCTACAATGAGCAGTTCTTC | CASSSPAGHSYNEQFF
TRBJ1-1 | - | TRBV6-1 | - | TGTGCCAGCAGTGAACGGGGAAGTACTGAAGCTTTCTTT | CASSERGSTEAFF
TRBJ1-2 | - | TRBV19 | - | TGTGCCAGTACTTCAGGGGACCTAAACTATGGCTACACCTTC | CASTSGDLNYGYTF
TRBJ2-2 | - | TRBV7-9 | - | TGTGCCAGCAGCTTAGCTACGAACACCGGGGAGCTGTTTTTT | CASSLATNTGELFF
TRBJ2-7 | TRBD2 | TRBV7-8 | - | TGTGCCAGCAGCTTATCCAGGACTAGCGATTCCGAGCAGTACTTC | CASSLSRTSDSEQYF
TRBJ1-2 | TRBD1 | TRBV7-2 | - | TGTGCCAGCAGCTTAGGGGCCGGGACAGTGTATGGCTACACCTTC | CASSLGAGTVYGYTF
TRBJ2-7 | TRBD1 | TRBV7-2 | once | TGTGCCAGCAGCTTAGCGCGGACAGGGGTTCTCTACGAGCAGTACTTC | CASSLARTGVLYEQYF
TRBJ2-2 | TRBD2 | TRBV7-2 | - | TGTGCCAGCAGCTTAGCGGGGGGGTTTGTGACCGGGGAGCTGTTTTTT | CASSLAGGFVTGELFF
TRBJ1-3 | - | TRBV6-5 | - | TGTGCCAGCAGCTCCTTCTCTGGAAACACCATATATTTT | CASSSFSGNTIYF